This T cell receptor (beta chain) was captured by sequencing in a study of T cell responses to AZD1222 COVID-19 vaccine. Concerning this clone: Its antigen is as yet unknown.

Study observations and caveats: Seropositivity was recorded at baseline in only a handful of AZD1222 recipients.

Assay used: immunoSEQ multiplex PCR; TCRdb lists only in-frame clones, some missing. The sample includes 140,000 to 150,000 clones, around 89% of them seen just once. Between the trimmed V and J ends, which lost 7 bases and 4 bases, there was a span of 14 bases. The germline V gene encodes CDR1 SNHLY and CDR2 FYNNEI. The CDR3 contains 14 residues. This clonotype was obtained from an adult in good health. Here the sequenced sample was peripheral blood, taken on day 0 of AZD1222 vaccination. The chain employs TRBV2 and TRBJ2-1; D ambiguous. The CDR3 loop is CASKKDLSYNEQFF. CDR3 nucleotide sequence: TGTGCCAGCAAAAAGGATCTCTCTTACAATGAGCAGTTCTTC.